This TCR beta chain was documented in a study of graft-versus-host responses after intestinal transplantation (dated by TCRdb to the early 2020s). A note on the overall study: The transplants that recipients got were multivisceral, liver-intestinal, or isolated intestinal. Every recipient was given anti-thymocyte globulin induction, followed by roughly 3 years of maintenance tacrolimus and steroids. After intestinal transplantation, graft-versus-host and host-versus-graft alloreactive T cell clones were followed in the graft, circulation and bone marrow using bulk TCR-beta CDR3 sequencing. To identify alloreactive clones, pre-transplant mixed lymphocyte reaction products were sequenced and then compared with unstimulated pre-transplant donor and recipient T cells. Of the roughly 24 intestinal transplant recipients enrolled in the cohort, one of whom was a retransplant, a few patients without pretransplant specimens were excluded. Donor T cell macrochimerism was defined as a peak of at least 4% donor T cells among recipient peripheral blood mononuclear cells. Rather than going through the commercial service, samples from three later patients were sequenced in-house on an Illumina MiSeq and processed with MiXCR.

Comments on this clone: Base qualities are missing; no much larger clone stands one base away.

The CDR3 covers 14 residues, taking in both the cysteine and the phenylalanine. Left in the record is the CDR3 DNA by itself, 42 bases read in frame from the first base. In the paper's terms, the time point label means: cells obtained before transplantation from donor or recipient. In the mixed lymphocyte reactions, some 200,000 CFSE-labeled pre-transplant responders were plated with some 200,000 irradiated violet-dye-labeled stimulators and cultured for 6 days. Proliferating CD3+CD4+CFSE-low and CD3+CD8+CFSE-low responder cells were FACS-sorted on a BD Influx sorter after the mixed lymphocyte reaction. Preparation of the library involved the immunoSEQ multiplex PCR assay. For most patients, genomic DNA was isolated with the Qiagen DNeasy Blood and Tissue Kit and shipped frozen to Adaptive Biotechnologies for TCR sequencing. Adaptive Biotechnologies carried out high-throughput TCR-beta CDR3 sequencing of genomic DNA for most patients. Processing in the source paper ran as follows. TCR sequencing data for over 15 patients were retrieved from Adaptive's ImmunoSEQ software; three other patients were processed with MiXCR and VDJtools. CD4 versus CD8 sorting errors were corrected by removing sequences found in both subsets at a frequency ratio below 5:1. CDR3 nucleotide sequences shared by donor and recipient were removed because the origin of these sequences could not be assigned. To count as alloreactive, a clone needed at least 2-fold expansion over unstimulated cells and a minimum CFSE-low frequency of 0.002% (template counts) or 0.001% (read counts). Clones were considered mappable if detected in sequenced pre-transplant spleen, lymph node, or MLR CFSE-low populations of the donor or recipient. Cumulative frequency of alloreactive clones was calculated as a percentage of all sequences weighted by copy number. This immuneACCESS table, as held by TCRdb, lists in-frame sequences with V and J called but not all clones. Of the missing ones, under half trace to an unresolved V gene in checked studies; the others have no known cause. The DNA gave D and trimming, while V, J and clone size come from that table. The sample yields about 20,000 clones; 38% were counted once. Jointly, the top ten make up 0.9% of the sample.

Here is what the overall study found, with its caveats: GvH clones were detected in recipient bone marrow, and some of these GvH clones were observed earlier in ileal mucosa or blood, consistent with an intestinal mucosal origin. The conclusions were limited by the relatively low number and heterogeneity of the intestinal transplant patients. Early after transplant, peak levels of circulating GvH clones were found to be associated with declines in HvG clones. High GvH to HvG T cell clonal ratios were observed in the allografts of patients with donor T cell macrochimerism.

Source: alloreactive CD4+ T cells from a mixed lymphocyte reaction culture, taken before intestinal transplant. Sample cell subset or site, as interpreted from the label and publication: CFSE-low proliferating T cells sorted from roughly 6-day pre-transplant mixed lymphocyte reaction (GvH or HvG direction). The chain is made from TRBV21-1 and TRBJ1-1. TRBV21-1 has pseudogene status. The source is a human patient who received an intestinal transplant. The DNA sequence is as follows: TGTGCCAGCAGCACAGGGAGGACGTACACTGAAGCTTTCTTT. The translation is CASSTGRTYTEAFF.